This entry lists 5 T cell receptor beta chains sequenced from one sample in a study. TCRdb itself ran the RT-PCR reads through MiXCR, one entry per CDR3 protein. The table lists about 680,000 distinct CDR3 sequences, approximately 15% of them singletons. The material sequenced was memory CD4+ T cells from blood. The receptor set was obtained from a female donor in good health, serving as a healthy control.

The chain employs TRBV2 and TRBJ2-5; no definite D call. The CDR3 loop spans 10 amino acids. The germline CDR1 and CDR2 sequences are SNHLY and FYNNEI. Trimming removed 2 bases from V and 8 bases from J, with 3 bases in between. The CDR3 reads CASSESTQYF. The CDR3 DNA reads TGTGCCAGCAGTGAATCAACCCAGTACTTC.

The V call is TRBV20-1, the J call TRBJ1-3, with D maybe TRBD1 (6 bases). This CDR3 contains 17 residues. V lost 1 base to trimming and J lost 2 bases, with 18 bases between them. CDR1 and CDR2 (germline): DFQATT, SNEGSKA (reference sequence). The CDR3 region has the DNA TGCAGTGCTAGAGTGGACAGCCGCTCCTTGACTGGAAACACCATATATTTT. This codes for CSARVDSRSLTGNTIYF.

This clonotype was counted many times. The chain couples TRBV29-1 to TRBJ2-1; tentative D call: TRBD2 (5 bases). The germline V gene encodes CDR1 SQVTM and CDR2 ANQGSEA. Trimming pared 0 bases from V and 10 bases from J, leaving 16 bases between. There are 14 residues in the CDR3. The CDR3 DNA reads as TGCAGCGTTGAAGAACAGCGGACCTTAAGGGAGCAGTTCTTC. Protein: CSVEEQRTLREQFF.

The chain links TRBV12-3 or TRBV12-4 to TRBJ1-2, with TRBD1 matching 9 bases. V gave up 0 bases and J gave up 7 bases; unmatched junction bases: 0. This CDR3 is 13 amino acids long. The CDR3 protein is CASSLADRGGYTF. CDR3 DNA sequence: TGTGCCAGCAGTTTAGCGGACAGGGGTGGCTACACCTTC.

The gene calls are TRBV27 and TRBJ2-1; D unclear. V lost 6 bases to trimming and J lost 4 bases, with 16 bases between them. Germline V gives CDR1 MNHEY, CDR2 SMNVEV (reference sequence). The length of the CDR3 is 15 residues. The CDR3 here is CASSRPYTSYNEQFF. In DNA, the CDR3 is TGTGCCAGCAGCCGCCCGTATACGAGTTACAATGAGCAGTTCTTC.